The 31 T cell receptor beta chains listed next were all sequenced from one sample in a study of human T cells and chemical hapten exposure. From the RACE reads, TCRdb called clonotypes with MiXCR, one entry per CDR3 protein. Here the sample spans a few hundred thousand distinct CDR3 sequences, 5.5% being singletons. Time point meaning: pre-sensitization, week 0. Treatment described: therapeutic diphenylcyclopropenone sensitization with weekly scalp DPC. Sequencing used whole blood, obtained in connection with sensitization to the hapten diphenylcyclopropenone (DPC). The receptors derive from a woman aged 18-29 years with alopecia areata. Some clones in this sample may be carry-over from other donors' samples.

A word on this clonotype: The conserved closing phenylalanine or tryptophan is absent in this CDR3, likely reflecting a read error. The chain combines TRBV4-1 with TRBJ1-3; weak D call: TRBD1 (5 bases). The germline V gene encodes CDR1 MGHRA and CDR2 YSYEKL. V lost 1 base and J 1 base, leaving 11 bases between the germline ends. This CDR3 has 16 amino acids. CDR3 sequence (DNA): TGCGCCAGCAGCCAAGGTCAAGGGGTATCTGGAAACACCATATATTTA. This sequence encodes CASSQGQGVSGNTIYL.

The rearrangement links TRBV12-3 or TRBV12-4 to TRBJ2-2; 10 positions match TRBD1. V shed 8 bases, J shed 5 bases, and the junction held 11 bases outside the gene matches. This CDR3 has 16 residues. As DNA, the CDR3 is TGTGCCAGCCATCCCCCGACAGGGGGCAAAACCGGGGAGCTGTTTTTT. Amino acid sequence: CASHPPTGGKTGELFF.

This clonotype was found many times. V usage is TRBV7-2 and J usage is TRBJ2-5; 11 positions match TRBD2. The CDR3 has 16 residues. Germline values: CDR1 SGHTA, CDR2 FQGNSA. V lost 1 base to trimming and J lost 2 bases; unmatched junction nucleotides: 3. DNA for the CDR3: TGTGCCAGCAGCTTAGGCTCTAGCGGGGGGCAAGAGACCCAGTACTTC. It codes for CASSLGSSGGQETQYF.

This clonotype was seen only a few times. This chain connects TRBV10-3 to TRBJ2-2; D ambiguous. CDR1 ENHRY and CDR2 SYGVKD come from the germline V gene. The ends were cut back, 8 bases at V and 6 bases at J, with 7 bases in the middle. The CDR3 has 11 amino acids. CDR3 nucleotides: TGTGCCATCTTCTCCGCCGGGGAGCTGTTTTTT. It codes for CAIFSAGELFF.

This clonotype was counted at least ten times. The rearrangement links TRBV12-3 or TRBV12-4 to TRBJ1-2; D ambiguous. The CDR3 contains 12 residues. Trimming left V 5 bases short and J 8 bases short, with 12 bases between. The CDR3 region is CASSPVESGYTF. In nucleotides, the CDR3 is TGTGCCAGCAGTCCCGTTGAGTCCGGCTACACCTTC.

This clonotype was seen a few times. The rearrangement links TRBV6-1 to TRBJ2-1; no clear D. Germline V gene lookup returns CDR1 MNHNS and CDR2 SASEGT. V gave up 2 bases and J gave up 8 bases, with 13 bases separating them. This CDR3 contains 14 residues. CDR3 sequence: CASSESHRWDEQFF. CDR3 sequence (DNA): TGTGCCAGCAGTGAATCCCACCGATGGGATGAGCAGTTCTTC.

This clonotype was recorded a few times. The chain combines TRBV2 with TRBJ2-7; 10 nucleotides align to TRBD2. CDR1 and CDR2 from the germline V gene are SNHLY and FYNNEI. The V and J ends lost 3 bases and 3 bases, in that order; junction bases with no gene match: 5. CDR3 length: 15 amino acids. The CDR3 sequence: CASSDVQRGGYEQYF. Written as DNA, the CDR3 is TGTGCCAGCAGTGACGTTCAGCGGGGGGGCTACGAGCAGTACTTC. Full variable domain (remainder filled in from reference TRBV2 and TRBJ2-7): EPEVTQTPSHQVTQMGQEVILRCVPISNHLYFYWYRQILGQKVEFLVSFYNNEISEKSEIFDDQFSVERPDGSNFTLKIRSTKLEDSAMYFCASSDVQRGGYEQYFGPGTRLTVT.

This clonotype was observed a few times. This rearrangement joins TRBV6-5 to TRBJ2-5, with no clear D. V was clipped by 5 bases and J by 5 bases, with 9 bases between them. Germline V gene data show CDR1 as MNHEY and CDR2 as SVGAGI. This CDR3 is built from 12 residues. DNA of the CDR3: TGTGCCAGCAGTCAGAGGCGGGAGACCCAGTACTTC. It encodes CASSQRRETQYF.

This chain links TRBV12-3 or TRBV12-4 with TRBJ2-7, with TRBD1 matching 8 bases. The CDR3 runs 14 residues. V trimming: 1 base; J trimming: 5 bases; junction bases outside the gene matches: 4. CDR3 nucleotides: TGTGCCAGCAGTTTAGGGACAGGGTACCACGAGCAGTACTTC. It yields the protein CASSLGTGYHEQYF.

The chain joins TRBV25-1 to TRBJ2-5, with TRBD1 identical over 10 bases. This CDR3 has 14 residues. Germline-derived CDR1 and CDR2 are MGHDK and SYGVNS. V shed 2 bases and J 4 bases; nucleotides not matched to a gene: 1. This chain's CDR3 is CASSERTGGETQYF. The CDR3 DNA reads TGTGCCAGCAGTGAACGGACAGGGGGAGAGACCCAGTACTTC.

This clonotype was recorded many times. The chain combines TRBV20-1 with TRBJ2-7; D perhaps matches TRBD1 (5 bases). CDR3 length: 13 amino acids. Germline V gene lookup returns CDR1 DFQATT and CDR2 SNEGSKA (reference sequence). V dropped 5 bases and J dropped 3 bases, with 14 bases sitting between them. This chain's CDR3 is CSAQVQGSYEQYF. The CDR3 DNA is TGCAGTGCTCAGGTCCAGGGTAGCTACGAGCAGTACTTC.

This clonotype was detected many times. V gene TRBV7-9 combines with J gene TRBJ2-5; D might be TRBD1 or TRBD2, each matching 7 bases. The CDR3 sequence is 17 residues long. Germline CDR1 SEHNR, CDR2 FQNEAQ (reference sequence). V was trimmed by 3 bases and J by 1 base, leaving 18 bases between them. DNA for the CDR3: TGTGCCAGCAGCTTTTCGGCAGGGGGGGCCCTCCAAGAGACCCAGTACTTC. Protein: CASSFSAGGALQETQYF. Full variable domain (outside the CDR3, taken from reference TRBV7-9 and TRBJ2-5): DTGVSQNPRHKITKRGQNVTFRCDPISEHNRLYWYRQTLGQGPEFLTYFQNEAQLEKSRLLSDRFSAERPKGSFSTLEIQRTEQGDSAMYLCASSFSAGGALQETQYFGPGTRLLVL.

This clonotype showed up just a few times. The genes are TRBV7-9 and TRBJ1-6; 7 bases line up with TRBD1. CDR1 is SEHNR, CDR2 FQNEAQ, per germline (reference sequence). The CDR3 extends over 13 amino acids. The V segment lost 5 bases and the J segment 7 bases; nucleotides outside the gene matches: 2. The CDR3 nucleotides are TGTGCCAGCAGCAAGGACAGGAATTCACCCCTCCACTTT. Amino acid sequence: CASSKDRNSPLHF.

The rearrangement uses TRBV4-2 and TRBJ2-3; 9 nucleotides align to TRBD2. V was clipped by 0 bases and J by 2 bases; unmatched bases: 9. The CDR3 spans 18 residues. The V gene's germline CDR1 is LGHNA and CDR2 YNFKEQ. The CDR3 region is CASSQDGPAGGFTDTQYF. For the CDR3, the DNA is TGTGCCAGCAGCCAAGACGGTCCAGCGGGGGGATTCACAGATACGCAGTATTTT.

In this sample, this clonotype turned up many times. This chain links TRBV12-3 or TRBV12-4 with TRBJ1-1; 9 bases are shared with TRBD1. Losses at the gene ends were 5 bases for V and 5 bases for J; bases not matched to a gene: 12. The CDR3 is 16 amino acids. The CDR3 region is CASSQTGGRIDTEAFF. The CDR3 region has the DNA TGTGCCAGCAGTCAGACAGGGGGTCGGATAGATACTGAAGCTTTCTTT.

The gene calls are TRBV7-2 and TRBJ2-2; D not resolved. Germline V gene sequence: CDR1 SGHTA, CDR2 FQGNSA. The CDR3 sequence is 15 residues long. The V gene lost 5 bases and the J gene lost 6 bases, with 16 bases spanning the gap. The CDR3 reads CASSVDLMIAGELFF. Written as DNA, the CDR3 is TGTGCCAGCAGCGTAGACCTGATGATAGCCGGGGAGCTGTTTTTT.

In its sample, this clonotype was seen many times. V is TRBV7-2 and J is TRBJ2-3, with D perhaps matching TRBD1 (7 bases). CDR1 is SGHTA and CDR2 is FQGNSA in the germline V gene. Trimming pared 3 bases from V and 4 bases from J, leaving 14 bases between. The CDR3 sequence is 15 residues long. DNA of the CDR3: TGTGCCAGCAGCTTTCAGGGGGGCTGGTCAGATACGCAGTATTTT. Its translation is CASSFQGGWSDTQYF.

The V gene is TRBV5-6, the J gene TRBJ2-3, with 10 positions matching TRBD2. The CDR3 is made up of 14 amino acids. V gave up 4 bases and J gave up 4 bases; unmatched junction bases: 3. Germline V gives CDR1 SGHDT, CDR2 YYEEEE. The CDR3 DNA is TGTGCCAGCAGCGATAGCGGGGGGCCAGATACGCAGTATTTT. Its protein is CASSDSGGPDTQYF.

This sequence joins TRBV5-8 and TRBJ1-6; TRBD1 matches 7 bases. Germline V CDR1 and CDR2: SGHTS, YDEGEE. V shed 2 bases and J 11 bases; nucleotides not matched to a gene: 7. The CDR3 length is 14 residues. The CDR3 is CASSFGDRGTPLHF. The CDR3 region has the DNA TGTGCCAGCAGCTTTGGGGACAGAGGTACACCCCTCCACTTT.

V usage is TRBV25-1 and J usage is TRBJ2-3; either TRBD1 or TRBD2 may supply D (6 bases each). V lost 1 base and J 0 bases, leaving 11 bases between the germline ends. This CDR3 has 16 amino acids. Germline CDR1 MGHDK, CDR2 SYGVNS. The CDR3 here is CASSEWRDTSTDTQYF. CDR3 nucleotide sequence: TGTGCCAGCAGTGAATGGAGGGACACTAGCACAGATACGCAGTATTTT.

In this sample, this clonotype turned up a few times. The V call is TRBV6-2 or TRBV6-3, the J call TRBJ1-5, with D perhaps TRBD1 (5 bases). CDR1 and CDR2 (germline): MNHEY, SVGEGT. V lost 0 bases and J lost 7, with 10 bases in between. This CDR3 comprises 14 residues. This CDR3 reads CASSYSSGLQPQHF. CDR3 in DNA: TGTGCCAGCAGTTACTCGTCAGGGTTGCAGCCCCAGCATTTT.

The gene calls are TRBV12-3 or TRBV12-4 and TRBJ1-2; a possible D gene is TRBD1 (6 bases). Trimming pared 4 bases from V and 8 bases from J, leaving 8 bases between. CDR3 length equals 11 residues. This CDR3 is CASSSTGGYTF. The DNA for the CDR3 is TGTGCCAGCAGTTCTACAGGGGGCTACACCTTC.

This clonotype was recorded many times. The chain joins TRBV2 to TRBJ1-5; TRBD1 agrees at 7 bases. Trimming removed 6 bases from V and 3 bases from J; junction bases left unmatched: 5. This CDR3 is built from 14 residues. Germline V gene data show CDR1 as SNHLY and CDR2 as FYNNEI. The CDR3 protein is CASSRTGFNQPQHF. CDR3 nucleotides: TGTGCCAGCAGCCGGACAGGATTCAATCAGCCCCAGCATTTT.

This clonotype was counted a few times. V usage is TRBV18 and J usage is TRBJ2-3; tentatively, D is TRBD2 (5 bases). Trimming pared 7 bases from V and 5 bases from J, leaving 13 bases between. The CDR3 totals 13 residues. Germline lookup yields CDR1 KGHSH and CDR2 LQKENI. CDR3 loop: CASFELEGDTQYF. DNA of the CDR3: TGTGCCAGCTTCGAACTCGAGGGAGATACGCAGTATTTT. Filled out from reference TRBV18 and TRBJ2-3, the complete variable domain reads NAGVMQNPRHLVRRRGQEARLRCSPMKGHSHVYWYRQLPEEGLKFMVYLQKENIIDESGMPKERFSAEFPKEGPSILRIQQVVRGDSAAYFCASFELEGDTQYFGPGTRLTVL.

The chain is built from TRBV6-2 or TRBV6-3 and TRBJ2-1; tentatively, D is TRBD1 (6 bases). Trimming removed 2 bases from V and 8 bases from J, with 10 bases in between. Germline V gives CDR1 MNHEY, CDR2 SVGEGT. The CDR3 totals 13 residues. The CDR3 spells CASSYLQGYEQFF. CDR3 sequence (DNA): TGTGCCAGCAGTTACCTACAGGGCTATGAGCAGTTCTTC.

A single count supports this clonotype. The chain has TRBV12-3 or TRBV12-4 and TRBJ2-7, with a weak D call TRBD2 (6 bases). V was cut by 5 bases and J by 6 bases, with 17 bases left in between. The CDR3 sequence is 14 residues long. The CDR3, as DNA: TGTGCCAGCAGTCCACGGGACTCCCTGGGCGAGCAGTACTTC. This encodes CASSPRDSLGEQYF.

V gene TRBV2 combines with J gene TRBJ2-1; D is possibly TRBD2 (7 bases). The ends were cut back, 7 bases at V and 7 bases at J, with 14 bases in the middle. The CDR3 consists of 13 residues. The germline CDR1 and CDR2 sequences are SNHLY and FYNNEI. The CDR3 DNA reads TGTGCCAGCAAGGGGGGGCGCGAGAATGAGCAGTTCTTC. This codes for CASKGGRENEQFF. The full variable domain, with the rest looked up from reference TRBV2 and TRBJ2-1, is EPEVTQTPSHQVTQMGQEVILRCVPISNHLYFYWYRQILGQKVEFLVSFYNNEISEKSEIFDDQFSVERPDGSNFTLKIRSTKLEDSAMYFCASKGGRENEQFFGPGTRLTVL.

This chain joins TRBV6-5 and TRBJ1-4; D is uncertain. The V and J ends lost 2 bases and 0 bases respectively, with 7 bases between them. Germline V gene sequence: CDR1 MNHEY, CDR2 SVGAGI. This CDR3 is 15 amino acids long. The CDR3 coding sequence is TGTGCCAGCAGTTACAACCTGCCAACTAATGAAAAACTGTTTTTT. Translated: CASSYNLPTNEKLFF.

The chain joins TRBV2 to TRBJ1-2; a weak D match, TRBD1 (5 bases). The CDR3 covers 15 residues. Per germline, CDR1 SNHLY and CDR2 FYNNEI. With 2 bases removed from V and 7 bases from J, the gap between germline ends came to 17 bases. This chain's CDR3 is CASSESRGPPVGYTF. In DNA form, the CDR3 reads TGTGCCAGCAGTGAATCGAGGGGCCCCCCTGTTGGCTACACCTTC.

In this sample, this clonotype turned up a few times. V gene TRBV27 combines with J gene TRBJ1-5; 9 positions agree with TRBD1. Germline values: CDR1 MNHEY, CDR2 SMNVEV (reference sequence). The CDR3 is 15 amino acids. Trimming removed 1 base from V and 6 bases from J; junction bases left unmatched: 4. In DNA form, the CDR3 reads TGTGCCAGCAGTTTATTGGGACAGGGCACTCAGCCCCAGCATTTT. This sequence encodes CASSLLGQGTQPQHF.

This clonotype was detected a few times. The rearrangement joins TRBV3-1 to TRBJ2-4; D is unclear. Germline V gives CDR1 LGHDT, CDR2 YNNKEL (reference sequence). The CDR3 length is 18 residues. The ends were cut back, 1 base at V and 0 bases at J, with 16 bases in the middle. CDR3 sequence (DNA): TGTGCCAGCAGCCAAGGTTCTACGGATCCCCTAGCCAAAAACATTCAGTACTTC. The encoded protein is CASSQGSTDPLAKNIQYF.